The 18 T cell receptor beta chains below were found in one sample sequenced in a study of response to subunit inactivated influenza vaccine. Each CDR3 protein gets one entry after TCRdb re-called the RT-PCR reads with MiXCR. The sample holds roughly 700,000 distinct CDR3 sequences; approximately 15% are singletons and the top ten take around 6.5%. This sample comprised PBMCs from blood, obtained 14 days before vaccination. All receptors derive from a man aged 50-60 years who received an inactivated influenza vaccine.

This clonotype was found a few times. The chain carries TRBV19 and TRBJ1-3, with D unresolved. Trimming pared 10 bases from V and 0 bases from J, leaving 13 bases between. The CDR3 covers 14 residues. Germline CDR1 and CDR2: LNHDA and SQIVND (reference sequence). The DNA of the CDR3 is TGTGCCACTTCAACCACCTCCTCTGGAAACACCATATATTTT. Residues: CATSTTSSGNTIYF.

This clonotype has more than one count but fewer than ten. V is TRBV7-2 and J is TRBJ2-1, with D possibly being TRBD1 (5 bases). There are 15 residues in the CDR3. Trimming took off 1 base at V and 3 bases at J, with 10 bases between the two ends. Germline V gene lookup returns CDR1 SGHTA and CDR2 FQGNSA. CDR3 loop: CASSLEGNFYNEQFF. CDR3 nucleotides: TGTGCCAGCAGCTTAGAGGGGAATTTCTACAATGAGCAGTTCTTC.

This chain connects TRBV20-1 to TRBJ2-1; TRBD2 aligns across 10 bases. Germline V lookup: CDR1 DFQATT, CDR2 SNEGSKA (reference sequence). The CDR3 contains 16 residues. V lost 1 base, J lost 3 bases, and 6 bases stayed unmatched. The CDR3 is CSARVPGLADYNEQFF. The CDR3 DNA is TGCAGTGCTAGAGTCCCCGGACTAGCGGACTACAATGAGCAGTTCTTC.

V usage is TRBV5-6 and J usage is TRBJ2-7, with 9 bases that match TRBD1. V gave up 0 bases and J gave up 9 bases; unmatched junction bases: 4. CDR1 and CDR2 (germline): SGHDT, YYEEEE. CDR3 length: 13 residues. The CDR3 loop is CASSLVGQGGQYF. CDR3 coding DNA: TGTGCCAGCAGCTTGGTGGGACAGGGAGGGCAGTACTTC.

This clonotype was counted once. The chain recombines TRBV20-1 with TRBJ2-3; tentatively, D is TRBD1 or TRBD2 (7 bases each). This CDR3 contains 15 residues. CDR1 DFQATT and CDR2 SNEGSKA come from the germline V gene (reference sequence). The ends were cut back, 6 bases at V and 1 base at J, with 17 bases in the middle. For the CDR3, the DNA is TGCAGTGCAGCCCCCAGGGGGAGGGGCACAGATACGCAGTATTTT. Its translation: CSAAPRGRGTDTQYF.

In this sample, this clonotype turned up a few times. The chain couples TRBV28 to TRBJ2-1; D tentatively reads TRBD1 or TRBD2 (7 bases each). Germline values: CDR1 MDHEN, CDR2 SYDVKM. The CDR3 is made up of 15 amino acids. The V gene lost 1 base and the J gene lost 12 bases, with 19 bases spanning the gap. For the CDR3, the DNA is TGTGCCAGCAGTTTATCTCCCCCTCAGGGGGAGGGGCAGTTCTTC. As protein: CASSLSPPQGEGQFF.

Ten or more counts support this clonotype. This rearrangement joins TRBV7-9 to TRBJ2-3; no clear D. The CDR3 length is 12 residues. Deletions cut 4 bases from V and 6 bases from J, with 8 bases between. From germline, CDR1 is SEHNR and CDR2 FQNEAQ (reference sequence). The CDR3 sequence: CASSSHSDTQYF. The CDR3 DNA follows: TGTGCCAGCAGCTCTCACAGCGATACGCAGTATTTT.

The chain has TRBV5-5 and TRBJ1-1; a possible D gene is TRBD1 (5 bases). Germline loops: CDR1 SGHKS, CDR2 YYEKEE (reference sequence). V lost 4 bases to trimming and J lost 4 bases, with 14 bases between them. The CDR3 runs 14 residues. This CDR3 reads CASSPMGGSTEAFF. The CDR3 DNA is TGTGCCAGCAGCCCTATGGGGGGGAGCACTGAAGCTTTCTTT.

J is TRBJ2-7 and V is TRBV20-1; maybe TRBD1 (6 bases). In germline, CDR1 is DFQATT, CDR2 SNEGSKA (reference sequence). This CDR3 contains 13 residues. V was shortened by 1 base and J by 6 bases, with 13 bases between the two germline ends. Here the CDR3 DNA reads TGCAGTGCTAGAGCCAGGGGCAGTGGCGAGCAGTACTTC. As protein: CSARARGSGEQYF.

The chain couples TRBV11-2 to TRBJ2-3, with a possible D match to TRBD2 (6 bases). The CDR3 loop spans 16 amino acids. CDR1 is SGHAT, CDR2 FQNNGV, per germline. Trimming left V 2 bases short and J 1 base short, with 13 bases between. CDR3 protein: CASSLSGGPGTDTQYF. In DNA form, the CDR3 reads TGTGCCAGCAGCTTAAGTGGAGGGCCGGGCACAGATACGCAGTATTTT.

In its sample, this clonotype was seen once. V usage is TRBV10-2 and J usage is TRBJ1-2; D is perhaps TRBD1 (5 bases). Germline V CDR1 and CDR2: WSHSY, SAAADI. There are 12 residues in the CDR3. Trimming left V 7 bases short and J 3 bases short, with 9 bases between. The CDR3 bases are TGCGCCAGCACGACGGGGGACTATGGCTACACCTTC. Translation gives CASTTGDYGYTF.

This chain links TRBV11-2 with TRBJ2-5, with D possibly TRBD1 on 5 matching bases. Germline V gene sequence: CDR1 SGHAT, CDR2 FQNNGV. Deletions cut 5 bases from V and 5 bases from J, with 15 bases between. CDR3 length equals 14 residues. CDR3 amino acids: CASSVGVQMETQYF. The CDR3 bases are TGTGCCAGCAGCGTAGGGGTACAAATGGAGACCCAGTACTTC.

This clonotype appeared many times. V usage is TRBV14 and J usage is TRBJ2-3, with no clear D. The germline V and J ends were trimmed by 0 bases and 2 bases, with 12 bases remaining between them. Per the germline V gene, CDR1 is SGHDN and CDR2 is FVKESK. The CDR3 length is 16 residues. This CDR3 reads CASSQDMAANTDTQYF. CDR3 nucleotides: TGTGCCAGCAGCCAAGATATGGCAGCAAACACAGATACGCAGTATTTT.

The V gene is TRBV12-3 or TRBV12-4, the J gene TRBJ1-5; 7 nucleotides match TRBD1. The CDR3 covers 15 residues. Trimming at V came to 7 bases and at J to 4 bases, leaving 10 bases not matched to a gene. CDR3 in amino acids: CASTSGGVENQPQHF. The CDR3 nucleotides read TGTGCCAGCACCTCAGGGGGTGTGGAGAATCAGCCCCAGCATTTT.

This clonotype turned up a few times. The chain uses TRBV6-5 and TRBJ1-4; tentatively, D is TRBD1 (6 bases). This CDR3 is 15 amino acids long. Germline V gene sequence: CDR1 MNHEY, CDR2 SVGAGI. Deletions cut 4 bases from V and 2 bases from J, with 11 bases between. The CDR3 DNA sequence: TGTGCCAGCAGTTTGATTCAGGGGACTAATGAAAAACTGTTTTTT. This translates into CASSLIQGTNEKLFF.

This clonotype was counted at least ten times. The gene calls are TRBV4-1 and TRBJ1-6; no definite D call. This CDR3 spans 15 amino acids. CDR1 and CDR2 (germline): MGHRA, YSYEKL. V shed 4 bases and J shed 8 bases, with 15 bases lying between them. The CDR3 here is CASSPWKEVDSPLHF. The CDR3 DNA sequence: TGCGCCAGCAGCCCTTGGAAGGAGGTTGATTCACCCCTCCACTTT.

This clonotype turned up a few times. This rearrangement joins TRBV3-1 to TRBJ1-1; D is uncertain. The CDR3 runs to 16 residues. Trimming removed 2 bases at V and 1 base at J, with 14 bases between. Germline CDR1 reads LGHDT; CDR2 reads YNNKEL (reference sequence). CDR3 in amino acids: CASSQRGSVGNTEAFF. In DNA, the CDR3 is TGTGCCAGCAGCCAACGCGGCAGTGTGGGGAACACTGAAGCTTTCTTT.

The CDR3 region has the DNA TGCGCCAGCAGCTTGACAGCTGCCACAGATACGCAGTATTTT. This sequence encodes CASSLTAATDTQYF. This sequence joins TRBV5-1 and TRBJ2-3; D remains unclear. Germline V gene sequence: CDR1 SGHRS, CDR2 YFSETQ. This CDR3 contains 14 residues. V was trimmed by 1 base and J by 2 bases, leaving 8 bases between them.